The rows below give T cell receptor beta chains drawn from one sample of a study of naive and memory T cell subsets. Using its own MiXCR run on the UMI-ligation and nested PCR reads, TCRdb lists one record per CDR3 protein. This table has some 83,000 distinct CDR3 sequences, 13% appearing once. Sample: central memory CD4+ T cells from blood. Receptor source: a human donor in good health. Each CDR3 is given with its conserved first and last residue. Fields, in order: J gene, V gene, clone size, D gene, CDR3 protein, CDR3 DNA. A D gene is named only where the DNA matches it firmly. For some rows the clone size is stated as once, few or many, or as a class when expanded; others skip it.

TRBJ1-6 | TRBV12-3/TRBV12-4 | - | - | CASSTSGAGSPLHF | TGTGCCAGCAGTACCTCGGGGGCTGGTTCACCCCTCCACTTT
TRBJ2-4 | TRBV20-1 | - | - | CSASEAVKNIQYF | TGCAGTGCTAGCGAGGCAGTCAAAAACATTCAGTACTTC
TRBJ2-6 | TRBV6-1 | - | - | CASSVSEGANVLTF | TGTGCCAGCAGTGTGAGTGAAGGGGCCAACGTCCTGACTTTC
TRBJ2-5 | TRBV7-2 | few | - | CASSLVGSGLPETQYF | TGTGCCAGCAGCTTAGTGGGATCGGGACTTCCAGAGACCCAGTACTTC
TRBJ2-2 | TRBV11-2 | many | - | CASSLGTSNTGELFF | TGTGCCAGCAGCTTAGGCACGTCGAACACCGGGGAGCTGTTTTTT
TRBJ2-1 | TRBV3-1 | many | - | CASKRAAGNNNEQFF | TGTGCCAGTAAAAGGGCGGCGGGGAATAACAATGAGCAGTTCTTC
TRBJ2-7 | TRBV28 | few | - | CASCLQRNSYEQYF | TGTGCCAGCTGCCTTCAACGGAATTCCTACGAGCAGTACTTC
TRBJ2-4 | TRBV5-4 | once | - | CASSPDLIAKNIQYF | TGTGCCAGCAGCCCCGACTTGATCGCCAAAAACATTCAGTACTTC
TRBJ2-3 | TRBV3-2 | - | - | CASSQDREGTDTQYF | TGTGCCAGCAGCCAAGATCGGGAGGGCACAGATACGCAGTATTTT
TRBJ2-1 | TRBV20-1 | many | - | CSAFALIHNEQFF | TGCAGTGCTTTCGCGCTTATACACAATGAGCAGTTCTTC
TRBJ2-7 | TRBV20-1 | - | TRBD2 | CSARSGSSPYEQYF | TGCAGTGCTAGAAGCGGGAGTTCGCCCTACGAGCAGTACTTC
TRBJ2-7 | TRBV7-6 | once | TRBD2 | CASSSGMNYEQYF | TGTGCCAGTTCTAGCGGGATGAACTACGAGCAGTACTTC
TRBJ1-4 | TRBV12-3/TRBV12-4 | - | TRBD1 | CASKNGDREGEKLFF | TGTGCCAGCAAGAATGGGGACAGGGAGGGTGAAAAACTGTTTTTT
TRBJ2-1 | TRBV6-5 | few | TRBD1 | CASSYSGTGSYNEQFF | TGTGCCAGCAGTTACTCGGGGACAGGAAGCTACAATGAGCAGTTCTTC
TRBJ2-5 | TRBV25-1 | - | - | CASSSKWTQETQYF | TGTGCCAGCAGTTCCAAGTGGACCCAAGAGACCCAGTACTTC
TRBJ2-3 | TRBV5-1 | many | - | CASSLGHKDTQYF | TGCGCCAGCAGCTTGGGACACAAAGATACGCAGTATTTT
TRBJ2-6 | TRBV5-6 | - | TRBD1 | CASSVTGTGANVLTF | TGTGCCAGCAGCGTGACAGGGACTGGGGCCAACGTCCTGACTTTC
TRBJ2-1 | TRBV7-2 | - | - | CASSLAENSYNEQFF | TGTGCCAGCAGCTTAGCGGAGAACTCCTACAATGAGCAGTTCTTC
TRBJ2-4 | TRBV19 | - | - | CASSFETAKNIQYF | TGTGCCAGTAGTTTCGAGACAGCCAAAAACATTCAGTACTTC
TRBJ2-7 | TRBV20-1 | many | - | CSARDKAISGFYEQYF | TGCAGTGCTAGAGATAAAGCGATTAGTGGGTTCTACGAGCAGTACTTC
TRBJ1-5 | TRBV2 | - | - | CASSAGPLWGNQPQHF | TGTGCCAGCAGTGCCGGGCCTCTTTGGGGCAATCAGCCCCAGCATTTT
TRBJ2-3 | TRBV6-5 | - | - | CASSYPTGPAVF | TGTGCCAGCAGTTACCCGACAGGCCCGGCAGTTTTT
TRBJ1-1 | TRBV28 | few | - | CASSPPLTQANTEAFF | TGTGCCAGCAGTCCACCTCTGACACAGGCGAACACTGAAGCTTTCTTT
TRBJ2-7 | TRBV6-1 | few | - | CASNLGRGDEQYF | TGTGCCAGCAACCTGGGACGGGGAGACGAGCAGTACTTC
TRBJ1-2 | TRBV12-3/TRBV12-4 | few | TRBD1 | CASSHPGTAYGYTF | TGTGCCAGCAGTCACCCGGGGACAGCCTATGGCTACACCTTC
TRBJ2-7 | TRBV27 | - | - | CASSRQASYEQYF | TGTGCCAGCAGCCGACAGGCCTCCTACGAGCAGTACTTC
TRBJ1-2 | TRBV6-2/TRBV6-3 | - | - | CASSLLRTSHGYTF | TGTGCCAGCAGTTTGTTACGGACGTCCCATGGCTACACCTTC
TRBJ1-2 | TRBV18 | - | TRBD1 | CASSPPDRGLNYGYTF | TGTGCCAGCTCACCACCGGACAGGGGACTCAACTATGGCTACACCTTC
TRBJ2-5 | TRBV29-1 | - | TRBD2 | CSVESGRGEYF | TGCAGCGTTGAATCAGGTCGGGGGGAGTACTTC
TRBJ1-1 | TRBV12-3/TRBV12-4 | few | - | CASSTGWVNTEAFF | TGTGCCAGCAGCACCGGGTGGGTTAACACTGAAGCTTTCTTT
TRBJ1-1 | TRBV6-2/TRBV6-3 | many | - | CASSYVGTEAFF | TGTGCCAGCAGTTATGTGGGGACTGAAGCTTTCTTT
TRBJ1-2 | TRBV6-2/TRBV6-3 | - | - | CASSYKSTANGYTF | TGTGCCAGCAGTTACAAAAGTACAGCAAACGGCTACACCTTC
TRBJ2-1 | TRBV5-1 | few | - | CASSLYRGEQFF | TGCGCCAGCAGCTTGTATCGGGGTGAGCAGTTCTTC
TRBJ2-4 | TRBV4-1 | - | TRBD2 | CASTTSGSTYGKNIQYF | TGCGCCAGCACCACTAGCGGGAGTACTTACGGCAAAAACATTCAGTACTTC
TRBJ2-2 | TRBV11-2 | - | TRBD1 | CAARTGLTGELFF | TGTGCCGCCCGGACAGGGCTCACCGGGGAGCTGTTTTTT
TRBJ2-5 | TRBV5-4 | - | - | CASSLRQAVETQYF | TGTGCCAGCAGCTTGCGTCAGGCGGTGGAGACCCAGTACTTC
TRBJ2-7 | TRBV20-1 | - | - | CSAALEYEQYF | TGCAGTGCCGCCCTAGAATACGAGCAGTACTTC
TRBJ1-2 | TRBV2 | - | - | CASSERANPYGYTF | TGTGCCAGCAGTGAACGGGCCAATCCCTATGGCTACACCTTC
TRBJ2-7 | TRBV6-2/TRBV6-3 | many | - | CASSASVVAYEQYF | TGTGCCAGCAGCGCCTCGGTAGTCGCCTACGAGCAGTACTTC
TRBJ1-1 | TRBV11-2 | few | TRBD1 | CASSRTGGAAEAFF | TGTGCCAGCAGCCGAACAGGGGGCGCGGCCGAAGCTTTCTTT
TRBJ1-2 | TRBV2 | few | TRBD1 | CASSPGQESGYTF | TGTGCCAGTTCACCGGGACAGGAGTCAGGCTACACCTTC
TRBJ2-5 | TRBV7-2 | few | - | CASSHNRVEQTQYF | TGTGCCAGCAGCCACAACAGGGTTGAACAGACCCAGTACTTC
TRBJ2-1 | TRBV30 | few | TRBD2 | CAWQRTSGPRFF | TGTGCCTGGCAGAGGACTAGCGGGCCTAGGTTCTTC
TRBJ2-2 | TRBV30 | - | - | CAWTTADGTGELFF | TGTGCCTGGACCACTGCGGACGGCACTGGGGAGCTGTTTTTT
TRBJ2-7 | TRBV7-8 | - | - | CASSPREGVHYEQYF | TGTGCCAGCAGCCCCCGCGAGGGAGTGCACTACGAGCAGTACTTC
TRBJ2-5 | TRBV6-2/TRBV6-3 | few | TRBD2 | CASKALAGETQYF | TGTGCCAGCAAAGCCTTAGCGGGAGAGACCCAGTACTTC
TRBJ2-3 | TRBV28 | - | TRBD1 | CASRAGGSTQYF | TGTGCCAGCAGGGCAGGGGGTTCTACGCAGTATTTT
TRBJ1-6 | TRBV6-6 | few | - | CASSVPNSPLHF | TGTGCCAGCAGTGTGCCTAATTCACCCCTCCACTTT
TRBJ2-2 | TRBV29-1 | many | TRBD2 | CAGGSPGELFF | TGCGCGGGGGGGTCCCCCGGGGAGCTGTTTTTT
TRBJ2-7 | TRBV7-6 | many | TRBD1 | CASSPDRGEQYF | TGTGCCAGCAGCCCAGACAGGGGCGAGCAGTACTTC